This T cell receptor (beta chain) is from a study of CD8 T cells in Susac syndrome. Reverse transcription of roughly 0.5 to 1 ug RNA was carried out with random hexamers. MiXCR was run by TCRdb on the immunoSEQ multiplex PCR reads, yielding one entry per CDR3 protein. The repertoire consists of just over 80,000 distinct CDR3 sequences, with around 94% occurring once and the leading ten covering about 0.28%. The CDR3 has 13 residues. Trimming removed 0 bases at V and 9 bases at J, with 10 bases between. Germline-derived CDR1 and CDR2 are SGDLS and YYNGEE. The specimen sequenced was CD8+ T cells from PBMCs. The clonotype comes from a human donor in good health. The rearrangement links TRBV9 to TRBJ2-1; D uncertain. The CDR3 DNA sequence: TGTGCCAGCAGCGTAGTAGCCCGGTCTGAGCAGTTCTTC. Its translation: CASSVVARSEQFF.